These 12 T cell receptor beta chains originate from one sample sequenced in a study of blood T cell repertoires in COVID-19. This table comes from immunoSEQ multiplex PCR, and its TCRdb copy is limited to in-frame clones, with some not included. The table has 130,000 to 150,000 clones, 80% to 90% seen once. The specimen was peripheral blood. The source of these receptors is a human donor with acute or convalescent COVID-19. The donor label of this sample is uncertain.

The chain uses TRBV2 and TRBJ1-2; TRBD1 might be the D (5 bases). Germline-derived CDR1 and CDR2 are SNHLY and FYNNEI. The V end was cut by 8 bases, the J end by 8 bases, with 18 bases between. The CDR3 is made up of 13 amino acids. CDR3 region: CASLTSQGGGYTF. CDR3 nucleotides: TGTGCCAGCTTAACCTCCCAGGGTGGAGGCTACACCTTC.

This clone has just one count. The rearrangement joins TRBV6-5 to TRBJ2-2; 8 nucleotides agree with TRBD1. Germline CDR1 reads MNHEY; CDR2 reads SVGAGI. V trimming: 8 bases; J trimming: 5 bases; junction bases outside the gene matches: 4. The CDR3 is 13 residues long. DNA for the CDR3: TGTGCCAGCGGACAGGGAAGGACCGGGGAGCTGTTTTTT. Its protein is CASGQGRTGELFF.

This sequence joins TRBV24-1 and TRBJ2-7; 9 nucleotides line up with TRBD1. Germline V lookup: CDR1 KGHDR, CDR2 SFDVKD. The V segment lost 4 bases and the J segment 3 bases; nucleotides outside the gene matches: 6. The CDR3 consists of 15 residues. The DNA for the CDR3 is TGTGCCACCAGTGACCGCACAGGGGGCGTCTACGAGCAGTACTTC. As protein: CATSDRTGGVYEQYF.

The CDR3 bases are TGTGCCACCAGTGACCCGGGGGGCAGAGGGCCTTACAATGAGCAGTTCTTC. It yields the protein CATSDPGGRGPYNEQFF. The genes are TRBV24-1 and TRBJ2-1, with D possibly TRBD2 on 7 matching bases. From germline, CDR1 is KGHDR and CDR2 SFDVKD. The CDR3 covers 17 residues. Trimming stripped 4 bases from V and 4 bases from J, with 19 bases between.

In its sample, this clone was seen once. The V gene is TRBV6-5, the J gene TRBJ1-1; 7 bases match TRBD1. Germline V CDR1 and CDR2: MNHEY, SVGAGI. Trimming took 4 bases from V and 11 from J; bases not matched to a gene: 4. There are 11 residues in the CDR3. The CDR3 sequence is CASSFDREAFF. Written as DNA, the CDR3 is TGTGCCAGCAGTTTTGACAGGGAGGCTTTCTTT.

The chain uses TRBV18 and TRBJ1-2; D may be TRBD1 (6 bases). The V gene lost 3 bases and the J gene lost 3 bases, with 17 bases spanning the gap. Germline CDR1 KGHSH, CDR2 LQKENI. The CDR3 loop spans 16 amino acids. CDR3 protein: CASSPGGLRGDYGYTF. The CDR3 nucleotides read TGTGCCAGCTCACCCGGGGGGCTTCGTGGGGACTATGGCTACACCTTC.

The J gene is TRBJ1-2, the V gene TRBV11-2; no definite D call. CDR1 is SGHAT, CDR2 FQNNGV, per germline. This CDR3 spans 14 amino acids. V was shortened by 0 bases and J by 6 bases, with 11 bases between the two germline ends. CDR3 nucleotide sequence: TGTGCCAGCAGCTTAGAATCCGGGGTACATGGCTACACCTTC. Translating it yields CASSLESGVHGYTF.

The J gene is TRBJ1-1, the V gene TRBV27; TRBD1 matches 7 bases. The germline V gene has CDR1 MNHEY and CDR2 SMNVEV (reference sequence). J gave up 5 bases and V 4 bases, and 7 bases lay outside the gene matches. The CDR3 runs 14 residues. The CDR3 DNA sequence: TGTGCCAGCAGTTACAGGGGCCTGAGGACTGAAGCTTTCTTT. Encoded protein: CASSYRGLRTEAFF.

The chain is built from TRBV6-5 and TRBJ1-1, with D possibly being TRBD1 (6 bases). This CDR3 has 15 amino acids. V was shortened by 6 bases and J by 3 bases, with 17 bases between the two germline ends. Per germline, CDR1 MNHEY and CDR2 SVGAGI. The CDR3 bases are TGTGCCAGCAGCTTAGAACAGGGTGGGGACACTGAAGCTTTCTTT. This translates into CASSLEQGGDTEAFF.

The chain combines TRBV24-1 with TRBJ2-3, with D perhaps TRBD2 (7 bases). V lost 4 bases and J lost 2, with 15 bases in between. This CDR3 region has 16 residues. Germline CDR1 is KGHDR and CDR2 is SFDVKD. This CDR3 is CATSDPRGGITDTQYF. CDR3 coding DNA: TGTGCCACCAGTGACCCTAGGGGGGGGATCACAGATACGCAGTATTTT.

The CDR3 nucleotides read TGTGCCAGCAGCTTACGAGGACAGGGGGCAATTTTCTCCTACAATGAGCAGTTCTTC. Its protein product is CASSLRGQGAIFSYNEQFF. V is TRBV7-8 and J is TRBJ2-1, with TRBD1 matching over 11 bases. The CDR3 has 19 amino acids. J gave up 0 bases and V 2 bases, and 9 bases lay outside the gene matches. Germline assignment: CDR1 SGHVS and CDR2 FQNEAQ.

Details on this clone: Other DNA sequences in this specimen translate into the identical CDR3. The rearrangement links TRBV11-2 to TRBJ2-2; D ambiguous. Trimming removed 6 bases at V and 3 bases at J, with 14 bases between. CDR1 and CDR2 (germline): SGHAT, FQNNGV. The CDR3 loop spans 15 amino acids. CDR3 nucleotide sequence: TGTGCCAGCAGTCCATATCGCCCGGACACCGGGGAGCTGTTTTTT. Translation: CASSPYRPDTGELFF.